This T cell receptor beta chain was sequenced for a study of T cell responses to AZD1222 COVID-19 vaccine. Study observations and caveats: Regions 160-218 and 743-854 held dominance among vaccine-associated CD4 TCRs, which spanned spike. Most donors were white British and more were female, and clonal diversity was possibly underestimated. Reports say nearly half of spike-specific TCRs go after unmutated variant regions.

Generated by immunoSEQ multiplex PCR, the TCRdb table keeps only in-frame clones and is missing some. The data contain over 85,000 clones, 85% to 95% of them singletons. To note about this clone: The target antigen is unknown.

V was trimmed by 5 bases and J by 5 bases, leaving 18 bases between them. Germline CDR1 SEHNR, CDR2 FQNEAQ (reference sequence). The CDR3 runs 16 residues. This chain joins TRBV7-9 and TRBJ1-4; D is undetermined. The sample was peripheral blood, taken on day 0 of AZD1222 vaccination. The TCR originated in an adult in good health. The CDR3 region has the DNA TGTGCCAGCAGCGTTCCTTCCGGGATCGAAAATGAAAAACTGTTTTTT. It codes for CASSVPSGIENEKLFF.